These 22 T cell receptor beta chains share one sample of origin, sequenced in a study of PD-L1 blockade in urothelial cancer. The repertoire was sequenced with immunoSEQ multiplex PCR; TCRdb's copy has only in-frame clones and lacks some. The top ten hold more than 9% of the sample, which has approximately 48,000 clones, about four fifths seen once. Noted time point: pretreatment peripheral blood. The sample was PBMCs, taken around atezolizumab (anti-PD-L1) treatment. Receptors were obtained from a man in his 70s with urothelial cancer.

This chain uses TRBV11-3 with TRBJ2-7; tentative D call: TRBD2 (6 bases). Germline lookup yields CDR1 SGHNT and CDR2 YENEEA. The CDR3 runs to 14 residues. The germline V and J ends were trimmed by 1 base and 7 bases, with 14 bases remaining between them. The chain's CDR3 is CASSLAGALGEQYF. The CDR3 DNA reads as TGTGCCAGCAGCTTAGCGGGAGCCCTTGGGGAGCAGTACTTC. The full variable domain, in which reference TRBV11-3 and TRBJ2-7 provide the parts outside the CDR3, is EAGVVQSPRYKIIEKKQPVAFWCNPISGHNTLYWYLQNLGQGPELLIRYENEEAVDDSQLPKDRFSAERLKGVDSTLKIQPAELGDSAVYLCASSLAGALGEQYFGPGTRLTVT.

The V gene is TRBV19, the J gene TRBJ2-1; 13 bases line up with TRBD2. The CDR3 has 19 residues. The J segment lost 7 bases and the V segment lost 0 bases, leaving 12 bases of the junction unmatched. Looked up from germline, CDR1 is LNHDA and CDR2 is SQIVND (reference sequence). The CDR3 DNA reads TGTGCCAGTAGTATAGAGGGACTAGCGGGAAATCCCATGGGGAATGAGCAGTTCTTC. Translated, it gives CASSIEGLAGNPMGNEQFF.

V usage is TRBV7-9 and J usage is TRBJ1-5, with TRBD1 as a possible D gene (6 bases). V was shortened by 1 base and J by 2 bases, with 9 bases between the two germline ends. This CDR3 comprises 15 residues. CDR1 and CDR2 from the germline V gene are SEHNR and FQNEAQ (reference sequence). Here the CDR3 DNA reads TGTGCCAGCAGCTTAGGGTCAGGGGGCAATCAGCCCCAGCATTTT. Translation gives CASSLGSGGNQPQHF.

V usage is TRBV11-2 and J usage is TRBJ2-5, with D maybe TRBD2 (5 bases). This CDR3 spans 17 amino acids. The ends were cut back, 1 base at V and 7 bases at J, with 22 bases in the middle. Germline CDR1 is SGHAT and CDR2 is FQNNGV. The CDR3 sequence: CASSLVSGGSGKGTQYF. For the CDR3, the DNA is TGTGCCAGCAGCTTAGTATCAGGCGGGTCGGGCAAGGGGACCCAGTACTTC.

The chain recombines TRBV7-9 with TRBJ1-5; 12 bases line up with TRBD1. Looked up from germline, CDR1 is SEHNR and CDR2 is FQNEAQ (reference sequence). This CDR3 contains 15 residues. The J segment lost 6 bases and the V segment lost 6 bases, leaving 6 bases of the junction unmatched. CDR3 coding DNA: TGTGCCAGCAGTCGTGGGACAGGGGGCCGTCAGCCCCAGCATTTT. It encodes CASSRGTGGRQPQHF.

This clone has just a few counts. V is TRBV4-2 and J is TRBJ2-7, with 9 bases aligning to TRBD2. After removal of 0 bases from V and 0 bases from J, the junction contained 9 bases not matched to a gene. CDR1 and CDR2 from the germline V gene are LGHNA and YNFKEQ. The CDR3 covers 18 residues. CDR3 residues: CASSQDLLAGIHSYEQYF. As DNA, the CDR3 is TGTGCCAGCAGCCAAGATCTGCTAGCGGGAATTCACTCCTACGAGCAGTACTTC.

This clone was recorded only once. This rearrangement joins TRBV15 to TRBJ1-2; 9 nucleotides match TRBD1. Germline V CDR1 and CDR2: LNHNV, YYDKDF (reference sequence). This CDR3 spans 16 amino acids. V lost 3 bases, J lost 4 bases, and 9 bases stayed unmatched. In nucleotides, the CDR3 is TGTGCCACCAGCAGCCAATCCGGGACAGGGCGCTATGGCTACACCTTC. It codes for CATSSQSGTGRYGYTF.

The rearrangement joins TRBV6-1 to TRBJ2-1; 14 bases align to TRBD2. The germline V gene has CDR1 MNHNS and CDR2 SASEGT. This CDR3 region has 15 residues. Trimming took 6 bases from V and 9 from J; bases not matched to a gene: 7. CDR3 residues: CASSRGLAGEREQFF. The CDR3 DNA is TGTGCCAGCAGCCGGGGACTAGCGGGAGAGCGTGAGCAGTTCTTC.

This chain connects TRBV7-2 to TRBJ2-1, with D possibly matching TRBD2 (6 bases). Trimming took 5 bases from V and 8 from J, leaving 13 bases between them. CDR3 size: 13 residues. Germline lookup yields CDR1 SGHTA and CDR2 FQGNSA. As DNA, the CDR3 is TGTGCCAGCAGCCCACAGCGCGGGGATGAGCAGTTCTTC. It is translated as CASSPQRGDEQFF.

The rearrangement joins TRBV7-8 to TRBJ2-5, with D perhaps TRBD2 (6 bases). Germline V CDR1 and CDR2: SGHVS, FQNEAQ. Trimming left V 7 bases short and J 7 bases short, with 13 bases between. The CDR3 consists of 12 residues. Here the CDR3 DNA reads TGTGCCAGCATTGGCGGGAAAGGGACCCAGTACTTC. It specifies CASIGGKGTQYF.

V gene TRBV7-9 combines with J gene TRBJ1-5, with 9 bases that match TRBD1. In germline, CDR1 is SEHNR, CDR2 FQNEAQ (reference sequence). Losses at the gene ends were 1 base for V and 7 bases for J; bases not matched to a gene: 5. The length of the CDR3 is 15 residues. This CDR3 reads CASSLGEGQGQPQHF. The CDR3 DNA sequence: TGTGCCAGCAGCTTAGGGGAGGGACAGGGCCAGCCCCAGCATTTT. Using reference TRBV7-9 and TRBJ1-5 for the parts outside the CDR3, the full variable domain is DTGVSQNPRHKITKRGQNVTFRCDPISEHNRLYWYRQTLGQGPEFLTYFQNEAQLEKSRLLSDRFSAERPKGSFSTLEIQRTEQGDSAMYLCASSLGEGQGQPQHFGDGTRLSIL.

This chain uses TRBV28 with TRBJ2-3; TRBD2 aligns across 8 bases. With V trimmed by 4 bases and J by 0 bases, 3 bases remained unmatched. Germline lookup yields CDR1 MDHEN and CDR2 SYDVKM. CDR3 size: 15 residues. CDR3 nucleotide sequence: TGTGCCAGCAGTTCACCTAGCGGGAGCACAGATACGCAGTATTTT. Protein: CASSSPSGSTDTQYF. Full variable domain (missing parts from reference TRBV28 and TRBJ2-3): DVKVTQSSRYLVKRTGEKVFLECVQDMDHENMFWYRQDPGLGLRLIYFSYDVKMKEKGDIPEGYSVSREKKERFSLILESASTNQTSMYLCASSSPSGSTDTQYFGPGTRLTVL.

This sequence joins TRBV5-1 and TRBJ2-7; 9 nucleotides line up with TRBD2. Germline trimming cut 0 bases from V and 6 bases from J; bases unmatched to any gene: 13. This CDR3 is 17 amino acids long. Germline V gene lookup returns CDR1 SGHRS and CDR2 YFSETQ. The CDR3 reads CASSLAGSGRTMGEQYF. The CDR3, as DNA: TGCGCCAGCAGCTTGGCCGGAAGCGGGAGGACCATGGGCGAGCAGTACTTC.

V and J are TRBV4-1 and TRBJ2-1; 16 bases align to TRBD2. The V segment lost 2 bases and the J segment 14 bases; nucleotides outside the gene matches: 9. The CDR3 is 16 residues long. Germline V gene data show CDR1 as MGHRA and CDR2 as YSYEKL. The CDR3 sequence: CASSQTGTSGRVRKFF. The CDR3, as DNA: TGCGCCAGCAGCCAAACCGGGACTAGCGGGAGGGTCCGCAAGTTCTTC.

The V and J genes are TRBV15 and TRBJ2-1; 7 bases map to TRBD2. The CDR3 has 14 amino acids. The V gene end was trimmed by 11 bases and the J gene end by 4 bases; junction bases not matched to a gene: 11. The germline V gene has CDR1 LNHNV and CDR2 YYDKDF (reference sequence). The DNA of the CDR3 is TGTGCCCCACGGGGGGATGAGGGATACAATGAGCAGTTCTTC. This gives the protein CAPRGDEGYNEQFF.

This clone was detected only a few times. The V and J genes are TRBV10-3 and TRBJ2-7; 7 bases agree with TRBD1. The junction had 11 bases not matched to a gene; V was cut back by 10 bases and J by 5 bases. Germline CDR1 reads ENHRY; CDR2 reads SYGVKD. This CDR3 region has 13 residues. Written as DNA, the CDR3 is TGTGCCACCAGGCAGAGACAGGGCAACGAGCAGTACTTC. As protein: CATRQRQGNEQYF.

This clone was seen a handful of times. CDR3 loop: CASSRSPSPEDGYTF. The CDR3 DNA reads as TGCGCCAGCAGCCGCTCTCCCTCTCCAGAGGATGGCTACACCTTC. V and J are TRBV5-1 and TRBJ1-2; D is undetermined. With 4 bases removed from V and 6 bases from J, the gap between germline ends came to 19 bases. The CDR3 is 15 residues long. CDR1 SGHRS and CDR2 YFSETQ come from the germline V gene.

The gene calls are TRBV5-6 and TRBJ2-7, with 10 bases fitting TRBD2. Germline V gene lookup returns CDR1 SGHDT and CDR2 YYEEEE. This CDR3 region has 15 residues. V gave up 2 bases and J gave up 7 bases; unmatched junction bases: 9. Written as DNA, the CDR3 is TGTGCCAGCAGCTTCTTGTCTAGCGGGAGAGGTGAGCAGTACTTC. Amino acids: CASSFLSSGRGEQYF. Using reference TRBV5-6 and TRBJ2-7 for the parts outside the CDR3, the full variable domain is DAGVTQSPTHLIKTRGQQVTLRCSPKSGHDTVSWYQQALGQGPQFIFQYYEEEERQRGNFPDRFSGHQFPNYSSELNVNALLLGDSALYLCASSFLSSGRGEQYFGPGTRLTVT.

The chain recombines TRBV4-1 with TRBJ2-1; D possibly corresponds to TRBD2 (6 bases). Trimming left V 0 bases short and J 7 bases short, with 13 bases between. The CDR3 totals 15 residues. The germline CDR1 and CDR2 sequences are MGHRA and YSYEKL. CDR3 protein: CASSQERTRGNEQFF. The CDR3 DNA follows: TGCGCCAGCAGCCAAGAACGGACCCGGGGGAATGAGCAGTTCTTC.

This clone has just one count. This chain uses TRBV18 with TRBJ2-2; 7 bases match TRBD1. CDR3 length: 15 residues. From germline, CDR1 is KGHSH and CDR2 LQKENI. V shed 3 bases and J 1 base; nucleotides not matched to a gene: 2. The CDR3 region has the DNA TGTGCCAGCTCACCCACAGGGGTGAACACCGGGGAGCTGTTTTTT. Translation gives CASSPTGVNTGELFF. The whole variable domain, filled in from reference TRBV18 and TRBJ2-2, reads NAGVMQNPRHLVRRRGQEARLRCSPMKGHSHVYWYRQLPEEGLKFMVYLQKENIIDESGMPKERFSAEFPKEGPSILRIQQVVRGDSAAYFCASSPTGVNTGELFFGEGSRLTVL.

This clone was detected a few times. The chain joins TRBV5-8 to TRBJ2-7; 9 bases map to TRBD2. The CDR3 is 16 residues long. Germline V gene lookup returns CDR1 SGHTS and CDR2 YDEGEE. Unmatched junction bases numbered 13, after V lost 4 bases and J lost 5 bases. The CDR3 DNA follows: TGTGCCAGCAGCCATTTATTTGGGCGGGGGGGCAACGAGCAGTACTTC. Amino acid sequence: CASSHLFGRGGNEQYF.

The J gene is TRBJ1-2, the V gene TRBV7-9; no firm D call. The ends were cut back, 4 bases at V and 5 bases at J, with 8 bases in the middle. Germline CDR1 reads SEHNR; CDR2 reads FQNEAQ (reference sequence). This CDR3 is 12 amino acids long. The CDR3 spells CASSSSRYGYTF. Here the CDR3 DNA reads TGTGCCAGCAGCTCTAGTCGGTATGGCTACACCTTC.